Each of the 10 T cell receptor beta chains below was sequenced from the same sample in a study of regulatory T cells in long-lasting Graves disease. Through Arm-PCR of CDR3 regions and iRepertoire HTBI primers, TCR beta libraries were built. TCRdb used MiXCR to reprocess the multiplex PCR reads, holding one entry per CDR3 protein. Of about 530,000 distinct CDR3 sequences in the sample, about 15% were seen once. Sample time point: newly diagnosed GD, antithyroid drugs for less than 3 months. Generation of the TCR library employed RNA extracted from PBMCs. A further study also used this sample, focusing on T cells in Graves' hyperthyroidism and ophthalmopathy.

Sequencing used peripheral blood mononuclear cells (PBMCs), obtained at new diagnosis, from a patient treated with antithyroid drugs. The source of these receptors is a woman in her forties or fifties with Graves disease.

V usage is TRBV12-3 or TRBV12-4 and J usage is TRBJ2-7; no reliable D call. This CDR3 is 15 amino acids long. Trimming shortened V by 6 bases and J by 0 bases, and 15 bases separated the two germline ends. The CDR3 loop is CASSLSRQISYEQYF. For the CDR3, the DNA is TGTGCCAGCAGCCTATCAAGGCAGATCTCCTACGAGCAGTACTTC.

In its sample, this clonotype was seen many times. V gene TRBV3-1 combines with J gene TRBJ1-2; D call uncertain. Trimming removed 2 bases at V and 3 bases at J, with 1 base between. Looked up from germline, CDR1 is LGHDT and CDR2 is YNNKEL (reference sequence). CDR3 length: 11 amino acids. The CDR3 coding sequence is TGTGCCAGCAGCCAATACTATGGCTACACCTTC. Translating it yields CASSQYYGYTF.

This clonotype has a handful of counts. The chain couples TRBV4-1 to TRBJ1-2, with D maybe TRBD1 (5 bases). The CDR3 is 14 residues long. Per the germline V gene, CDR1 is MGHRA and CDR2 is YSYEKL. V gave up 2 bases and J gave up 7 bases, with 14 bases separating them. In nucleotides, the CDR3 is TGCGCCAGCAGCCAACCCCTGGGGGGTCTTGGCTACACCTTC. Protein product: CASSQPLGGLGYTF.

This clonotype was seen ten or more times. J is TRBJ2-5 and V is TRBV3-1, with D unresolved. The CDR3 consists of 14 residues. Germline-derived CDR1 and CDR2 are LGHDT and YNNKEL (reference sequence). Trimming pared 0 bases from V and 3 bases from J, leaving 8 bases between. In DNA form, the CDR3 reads TGTGCCAGCAGCCAAGATCAGGTGGAAGAGACCCAGTACTTC. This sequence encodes CASSQDQVEETQYF.

The DNA of the CDR3 is TGTGCCAGTAGGGATTATATTAGTGCGGAGGGAACCCCCACAGATACGCAGTATTTT. Translated, it gives CASRDYISAEGTPTDTQYF. The rearrangement joins TRBV19 to TRBJ2-3; possible D gene TRBD2, 6 bases. Germline V CDR1 and CDR2: LNHDA, SQIVND (reference sequence). The CDR3 consists of 19 residues. The V end was cut by 6 bases, the J end by 2 bases, with 27 bases between.

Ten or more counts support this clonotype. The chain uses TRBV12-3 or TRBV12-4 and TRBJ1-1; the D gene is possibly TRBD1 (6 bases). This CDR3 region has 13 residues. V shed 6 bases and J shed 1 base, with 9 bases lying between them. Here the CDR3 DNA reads TGTGCCAGCAGACGCAGGGGGAACACTGAAGCTTTCTTT. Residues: CASRRRGNTEAFF.

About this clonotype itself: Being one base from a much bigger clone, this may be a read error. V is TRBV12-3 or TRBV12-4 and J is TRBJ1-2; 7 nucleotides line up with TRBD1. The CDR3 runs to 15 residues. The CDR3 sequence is CASSLNQGVNYDYTF. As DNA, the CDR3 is TGTGCCAGCAGTTTAAACCAGGGGGTGAACTATGACTACACCTTC.

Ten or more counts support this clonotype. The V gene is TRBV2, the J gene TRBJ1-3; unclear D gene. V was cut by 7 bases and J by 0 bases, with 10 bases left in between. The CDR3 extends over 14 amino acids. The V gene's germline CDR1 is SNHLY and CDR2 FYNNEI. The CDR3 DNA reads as TGTGCCAGCACCCGACCTGCCTCTGGAAACACCATATATTTT. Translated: CASTRPASGNTIYF.

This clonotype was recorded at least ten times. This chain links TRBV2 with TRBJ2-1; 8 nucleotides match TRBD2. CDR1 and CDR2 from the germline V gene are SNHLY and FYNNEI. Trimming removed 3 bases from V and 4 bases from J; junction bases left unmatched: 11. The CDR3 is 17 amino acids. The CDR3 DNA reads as TGTGCCAGCAGTGAGGGCCGCGGGGGGCCAACTTACAATGAGCAGTTCTTC. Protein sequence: CASSEGRGGPTYNEQFF.

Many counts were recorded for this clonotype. CDR3 region: CASSLTTGTNTEAFF. In nucleotides, the CDR3 is TGTGCCAGCAGCCTAACGACAGGGACGAACACTGAAGCTTTCTTT. The chain combines TRBV11-2 with TRBJ1-1, with 7 bases identical to TRBD1. The CDR3 spans 15 residues. The trim removed 5 bases at V and 1 base at J, leaving 7 bases unmatched. Per germline, CDR1 SGHAT and CDR2 FQNNGV. The complete variable domain, with remaining parts taken from reference TRBV11-2 and TRBJ1-1, reads EAGVAQSPRYKIIEKRQSVAFWCNPISGHATLYWYQQILGQGPKLLIQFQNNGVVDDSQLPKDRFSAERLKGVDSTLKIQPAKLEDSAVYLCASSLTTGTNTEAFFGQGTRLTVV.